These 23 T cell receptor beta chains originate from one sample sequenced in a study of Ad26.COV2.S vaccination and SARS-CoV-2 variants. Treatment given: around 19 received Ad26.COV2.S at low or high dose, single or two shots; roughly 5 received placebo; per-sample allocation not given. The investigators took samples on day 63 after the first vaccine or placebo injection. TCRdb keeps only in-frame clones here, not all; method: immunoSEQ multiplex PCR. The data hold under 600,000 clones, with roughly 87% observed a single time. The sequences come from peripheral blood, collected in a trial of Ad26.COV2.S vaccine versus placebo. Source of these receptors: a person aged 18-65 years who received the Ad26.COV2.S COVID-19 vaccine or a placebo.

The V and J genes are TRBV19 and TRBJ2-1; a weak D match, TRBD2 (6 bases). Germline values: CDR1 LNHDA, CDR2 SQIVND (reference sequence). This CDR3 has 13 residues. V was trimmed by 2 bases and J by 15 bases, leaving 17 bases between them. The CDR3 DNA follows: TGTGCCAGTAGTATATCCCGTCGGGGGTCCCGGTTCTTC. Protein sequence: CASSISRRGSRFF.

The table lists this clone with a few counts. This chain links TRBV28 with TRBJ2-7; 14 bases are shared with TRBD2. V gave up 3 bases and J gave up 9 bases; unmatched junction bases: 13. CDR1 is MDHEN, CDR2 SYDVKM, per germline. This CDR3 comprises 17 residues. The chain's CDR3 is CASSFLRIGLAGGWQYF. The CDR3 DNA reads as TGTGCCAGCAGTTTTCTTAGAATCGGACTAGCGGGAGGTTGGCAGTACTTC.

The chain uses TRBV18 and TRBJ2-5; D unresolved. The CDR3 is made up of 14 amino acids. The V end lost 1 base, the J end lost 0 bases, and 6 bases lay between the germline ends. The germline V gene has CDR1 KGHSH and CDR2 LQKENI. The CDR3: CASSPRRYQETQYF. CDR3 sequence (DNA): TGTGCCAGCTCACCACGGCGGTACCAAGAGACCCAGTACTTC.

CDR3 loop: CASSLTSGSYEQYF. The CDR3 coding sequence is TGTGCCAGCAGTTTAACTAGCGGGTCCTACGAGCAGTACTTC. The chain couples TRBV28 to TRBJ2-7; TRBD2 aligns across 9 bases. CDR3 length equals 14 residues. V dropped 2 bases and J dropped 1; count of bases not matched to a gene: 0. Germline CDR1 MDHEN, CDR2 SYDVKM.

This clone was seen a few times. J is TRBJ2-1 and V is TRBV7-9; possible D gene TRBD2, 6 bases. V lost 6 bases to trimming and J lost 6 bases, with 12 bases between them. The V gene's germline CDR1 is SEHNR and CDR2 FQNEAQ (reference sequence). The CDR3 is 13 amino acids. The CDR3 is CASRFHSGNEQFF. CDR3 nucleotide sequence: TGTGCCAGCAGGTTCCATAGCGGCAATGAGCAGTTCTTC.

In DNA, the CDR3 is TGTGCCAGCAGCTTAGATTCAGCCGGGGAGCTGTTTTTT. Amino acid sequence: CASSLDSAGELFF. V and J are TRBV7-6 and TRBJ2-2; D call uncertain. The CDR3 covers 13 residues. V was pared by 1 base and J by 6 bases, with 6 bases between. Germline V gene data show CDR1 as SGHVS and CDR2 as FNYEAQ.

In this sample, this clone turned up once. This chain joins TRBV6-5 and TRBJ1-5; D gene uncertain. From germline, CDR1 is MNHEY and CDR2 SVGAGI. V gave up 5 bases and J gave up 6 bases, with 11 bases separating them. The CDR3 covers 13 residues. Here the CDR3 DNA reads TGTGCCAGCAGTAATCATCCCTCTCAGCCCCAGCATTTT. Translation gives CASSNHPSQPQHF.

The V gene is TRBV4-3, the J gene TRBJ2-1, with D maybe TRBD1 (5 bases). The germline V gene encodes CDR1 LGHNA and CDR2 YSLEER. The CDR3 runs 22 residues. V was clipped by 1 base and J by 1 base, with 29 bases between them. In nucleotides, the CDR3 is TGCGCCAGCAGCCAAGTAGGGGTCGGCACCAGACCGGCTATTTTTTCCTACAATGAGCAGTTCTTC. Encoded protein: CASSQVGVGTRPAIFSYNEQFF.

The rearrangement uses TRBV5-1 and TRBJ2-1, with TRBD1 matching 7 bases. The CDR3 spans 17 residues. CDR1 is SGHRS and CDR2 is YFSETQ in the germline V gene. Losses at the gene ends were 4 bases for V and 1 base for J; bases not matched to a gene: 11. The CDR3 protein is CASSPEVSGGSYNEQFF. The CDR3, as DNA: TGCGCCAGCAGCCCGGAAGTCTCAGGGGGTTCCTACAATGAGCAGTTCTTC.

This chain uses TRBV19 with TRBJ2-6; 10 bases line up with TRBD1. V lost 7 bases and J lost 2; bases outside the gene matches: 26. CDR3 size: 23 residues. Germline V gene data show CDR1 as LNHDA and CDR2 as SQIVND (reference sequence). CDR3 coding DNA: TGTGCCAGTACCTATACCTACGTCTTTGATCGGGACAGGGGTTTTGCTGGGGCCAACGTCCTGACTTTC. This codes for CASTYTYVFDRDRGFAGANVLTF. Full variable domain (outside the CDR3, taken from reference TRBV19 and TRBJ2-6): DGGITQSPKYLFRKEGQNVTLSCEQNLNHDAMYWYRQDPGQGLRLIYYSQIVNDFQKGDIAEGYSVSREKKESFPLTVTSAQKNPTAFYLCASTYTYVFDRDRGFAGANVLTFGAGSRLTVL.

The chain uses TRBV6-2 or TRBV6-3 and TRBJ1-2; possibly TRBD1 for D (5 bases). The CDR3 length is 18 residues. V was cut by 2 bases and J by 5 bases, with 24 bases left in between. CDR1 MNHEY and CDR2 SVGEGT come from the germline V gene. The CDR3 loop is CASSYARQTGGVRYGYTF. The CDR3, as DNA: TGTGCCAGCAGTTACGCGCGACAAACAGGAGGGGTGCGATATGGCTACACCTTC.

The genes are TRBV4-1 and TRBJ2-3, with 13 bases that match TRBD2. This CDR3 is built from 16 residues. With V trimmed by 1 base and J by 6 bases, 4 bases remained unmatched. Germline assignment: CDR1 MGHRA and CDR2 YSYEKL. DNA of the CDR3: TGCGCCAGCAGCCAAGTGTTACTAGCGGGGGGGGATACGCAGTATTTT. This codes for CASSQVLLAGGDTQYF.

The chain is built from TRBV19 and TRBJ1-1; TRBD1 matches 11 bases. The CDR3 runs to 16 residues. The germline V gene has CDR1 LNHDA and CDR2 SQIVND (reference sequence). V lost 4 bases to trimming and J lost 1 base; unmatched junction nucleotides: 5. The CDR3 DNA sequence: TGTGCCAGTAGTAAGGACAGGGGGCCCCCGAACACTGAAGCTTTCTTT. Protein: CASSKDRGPPNTEAFF. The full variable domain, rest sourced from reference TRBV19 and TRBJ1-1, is DGGITQSPKYLFRKEGQNVTLSCEQNLNHDAMYWYRQDPGQGLRLIYYSQIVNDFQKGDIAEGYSVSREKKESFPLTVTSAQKNPTAFYLCASSKDRGPPNTEAFFGQGTRLTVV.

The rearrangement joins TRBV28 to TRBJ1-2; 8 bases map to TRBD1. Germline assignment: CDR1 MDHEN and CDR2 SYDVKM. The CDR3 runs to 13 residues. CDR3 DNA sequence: TGTACCTCTCTTGGACAGGGTAGCTATGGCTACACCTTC. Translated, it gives CTSLGQGSYGYTF.

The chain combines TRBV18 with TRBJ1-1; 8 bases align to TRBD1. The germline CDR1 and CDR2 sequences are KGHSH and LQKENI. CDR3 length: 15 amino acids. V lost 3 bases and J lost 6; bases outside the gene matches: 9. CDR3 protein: CASSPKSGTGSEAFF. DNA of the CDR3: TGTGCCAGCTCACCGAAGTCCGGGACAGGATCTGAAGCTTTCTTT.

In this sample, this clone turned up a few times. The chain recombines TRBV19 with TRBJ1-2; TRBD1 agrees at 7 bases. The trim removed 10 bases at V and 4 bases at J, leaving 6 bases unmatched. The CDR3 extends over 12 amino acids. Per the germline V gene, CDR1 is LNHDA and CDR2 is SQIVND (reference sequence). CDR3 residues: CATKSGGYGYTF. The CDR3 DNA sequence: TGTGCCACTAAGTCAGGGGGCTATGGCTACACCTTC.

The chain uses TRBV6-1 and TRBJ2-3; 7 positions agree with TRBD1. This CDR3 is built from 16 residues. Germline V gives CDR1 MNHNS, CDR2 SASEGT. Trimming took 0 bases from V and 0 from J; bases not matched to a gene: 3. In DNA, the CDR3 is TGTGCCAGCAGTGAAGCAACAGGGGCCAGCACAGATACGCAGTATTTT. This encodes CASSEATGASTDTQYF.

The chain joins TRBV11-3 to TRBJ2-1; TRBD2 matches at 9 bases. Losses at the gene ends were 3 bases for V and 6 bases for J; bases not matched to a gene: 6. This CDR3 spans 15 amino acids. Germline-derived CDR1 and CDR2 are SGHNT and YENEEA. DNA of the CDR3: TGTGCCAGCAGCTTGACGGCTAGCGGGGTCAATGAGCAGTTCTTC. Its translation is CASSLTASGVNEQFF.

This chain's CDR3 is CASSLLGSGSSNEQFF. The CDR3 nucleotides read TGTGCCAGCAGTCTCCTGGGGAGCGGGAGTTCGAATGAGCAGTTCTTC. The rearrangement joins TRBV28 to TRBJ2-1; 8 nucleotides align to TRBD2. V lost 5 bases and J lost 7; bases outside the gene matches: 13. This CDR3 has 16 residues. Germline CDR1 and CDR2: MDHEN and SYDVKM.

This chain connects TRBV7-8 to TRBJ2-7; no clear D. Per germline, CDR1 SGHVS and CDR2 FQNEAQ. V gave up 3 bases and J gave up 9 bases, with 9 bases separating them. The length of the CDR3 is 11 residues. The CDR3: CASSLFFTQYF. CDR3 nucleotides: TGTGCCAGCAGCTTGTTTTTTACGCAGTACTTC.

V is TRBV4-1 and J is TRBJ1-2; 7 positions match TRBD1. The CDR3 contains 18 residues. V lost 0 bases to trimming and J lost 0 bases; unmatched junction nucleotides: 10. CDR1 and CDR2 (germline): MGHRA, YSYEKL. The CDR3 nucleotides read TGCGCCAGCAGCCAAGAGGGGGCAGGGGGGGCTTCTAACTATGGCTACACCTTC. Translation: CASSQEGAGGASNYGYTF.

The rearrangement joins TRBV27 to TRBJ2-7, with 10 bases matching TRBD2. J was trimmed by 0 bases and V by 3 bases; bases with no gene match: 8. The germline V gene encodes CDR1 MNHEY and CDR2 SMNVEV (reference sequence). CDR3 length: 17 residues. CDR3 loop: CASSFRYSSGSSYEQYF. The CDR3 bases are TGTGCCAGCAGTTTCCGGTACTCTAGCGGGAGCTCCTACGAGCAGTACTTC.

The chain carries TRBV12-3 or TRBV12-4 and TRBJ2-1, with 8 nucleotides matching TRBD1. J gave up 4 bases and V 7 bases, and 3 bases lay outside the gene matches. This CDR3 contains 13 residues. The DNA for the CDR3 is TGTGCCAGCACGGGGACAGGTTACAATGAGCAGTTCTTC. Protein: CASTGTGYNEQFF.